This is a list of T cell receptor beta chains from one sample in a study of cytotoxic CD8 clonotypes in ibrutinib-treated CLL. The table came from immunoSEQ multiplex PCR; TCRdb's copy has only in-frame clones and leaves some out. The sample records some 200,000 clones, roughly three quarters being singletons. This sample comprised PBMCs, obtained after 12 months of ibrutinib treatment. The receptors were gathered from a human donor with chronic lymphocytic leukemia. The CDR3 runs from the conserved cysteine through the conserved F or W. Each record gives: CDR3 length, V gene, clone size, J gene, CDR3 protein. Rows give clone size only sometimes, using once, few, many, or a class for an expanded clone.

cdr3_length: 16; v_call: TRBV11-2; clone_size: -; j_call: TRBJ1-3; cdr3_aa: CASSLTGIASGNTIYF
cdr3_length: 14; v_call: TRBV5-1; clone_size: -; j_call: TRBJ1-4; cdr3_aa: CASSLLSTNEKLFF
cdr3_length: 15; v_call: TRBV7-6; clone_size: -; j_call: TRBJ2-7; cdr3_aa: CASSPGGLARYEQYF
cdr3_length: 12; v_call: TRBV9; clone_size: -; j_call: TRBJ1-2; cdr3_aa: CASSVDVGGYTF
cdr3_length: 15; v_call: TRBV28; clone_size: -; j_call: TRBJ1-1; cdr3_aa: CASTPDRLLITEAFF
cdr3_length: 13; v_call: TRBV6-5; clone_size: -; j_call: TRBJ2-7; cdr3_aa: CASSRQEGEKQYF
cdr3_length: 14; v_call: TRBV27; clone_size: -; j_call: TRBJ2-7; cdr3_aa: CASKADGGDYEQYF
cdr3_length: 13; v_call: TRBV30; clone_size: -; j_call: TRBJ2-2; cdr3_aa: CAWRDKNTGELFF
cdr3_length: 16; v_call: TRBV9; clone_size: -; j_call: TRBJ2-3; cdr3_aa: CASSFGDRGHTDTQYF
cdr3_length: 11; v_call: TRBV21-1; clone_size: -; j_call: TRBJ1-2; cdr3_aa: CARWGEGGYTF
cdr3_length: 20; v_call: TRBV2; clone_size: -; j_call: TRBJ1-5; cdr3_aa: CASSEAYFPRLTDYNQPQHF
cdr3_length: 14; v_call: TRBV5-1; clone_size: few; j_call: TRBJ1-1; cdr3_aa: CASSSSVEANEAFF
cdr3_length: 9; v_call: TRBV7-9; clone_size: few; j_call: TRBJ1-2; cdr3_aa: CASSSGYTF
cdr3_length: 15; v_call: TRBV6-5; clone_size: -; j_call: TRBJ1-2; cdr3_aa: CASSYRTGTRNGYTF
cdr3_length: 14; v_call: TRBV18; clone_size: -; j_call: TRBJ2-7; cdr3_aa: CASSPTWISYEQYF
cdr3_length: 18; v_call: TRBV28; clone_size: -; j_call: TRBJ2-3; cdr3_aa: CASSLGLAGGPVGDTQYF
cdr3_length: 15; v_call: TRBV30; clone_size: once; j_call: TRBJ2-7; cdr3_aa: CAWSGLGGRGYEQYF
cdr3_length: 16; v_call: TRBV6-5; clone_size: -; j_call: TRBJ2-7; cdr3_aa: CASSSRARGDRNEQYF
cdr3_length: 15; v_call: TRBV5-1; clone_size: many; j_call: TRBJ1-3; cdr3_aa: CASSPDAGSGNTIYF
cdr3_length: 13; v_call: TRBV15; clone_size: -; j_call: TRBJ2-1; cdr3_aa: CATSPRDTNEQFF
cdr3_length: 15; v_call: TRBV6-6; clone_size: -; j_call: TRBJ1-6; cdr3_aa: CASSYTGTVNSPLHF
cdr3_length: 14; v_call: TRBV12-5; clone_size: -; j_call: TRBJ2-2; cdr3_aa: CASGSGAEVGELFF
cdr3_length: 13; v_call: TRBV7-9; clone_size: -; j_call: TRBJ1-5; cdr3_aa: CASSLVDNQPQHF
cdr3_length: 14; v_call: TRBV4-3; clone_size: -; j_call: TRBJ1-2; cdr3_aa: CASSPGQGNYGYTF
cdr3_length: 15; v_call: TRBV4-3; clone_size: -; j_call: TRBJ1-5; cdr3_aa: CASSQVAYQNQPQHF
cdr3_length: 16; v_call: TRBV4-1; clone_size: -; j_call: TRBJ1-5; cdr3_aa: CASSQDGGLGNQPQHF
cdr3_length: 14; v_call: TRBV6-5; clone_size: -; j_call: TRBJ1-2; cdr3_aa: CASSYLQVKNGYTF
cdr3_length: 15; v_call: TRBV4-1; clone_size: -; j_call: TRBJ1-3; cdr3_aa: CASSQGTGAGNTIYF